Sequencing of this TCR beta chain was carried out in a study of T cells in tuberculosis. Study information: The T cells targeted glucose monomycolate, a mycobacterial lipid, via CD1B. In South Africa, adults with active tuberculosis were compared with IGRA-negative and latently infected IGRA-positive adolescents.

Whole-study findings and limits: Active tuberculosis TCR-alpha repertoires lay closer to GMM-specific TCRs than IGRA-negative controls, suggesting clonal expansion.

Clones were sequenced by immunoSEQ multiplex PCR, and TCRdb holds only the in-frame ones, with some missing. The sample lists tens of thousands of clones, approximately 89% seen once, with less than 2.5% in the top ten. Turning to this clone: What it recognizes is unknown.

Time point: new active TB diagnosis, blood taken before or within 7 days of starting treatment. The V segment lost 2 bases and the J segment 5 bases; nucleotides outside the gene matches: 8. Per the germline V gene, CDR1 is SGDLS and CDR2 is YYNGEE. CDR3 length: 16 residues. Sequencing was performed on PBMCs, taken at tuberculosis diagnosis. The source is an adult with tuberculosis. The V and J genes are TRBV9 and TRBJ2-7, with 12 bases aligning to TRBD1. The CDR3 bases are TGTGCCAGCAGCGTTCGGTCGGGACAGGGGGCTAACGAGCAGTACGTC. Translated, it gives CASSVRSGQGANEQYV.